Below are 4 T cell receptor beta chains sequenced from a single sample in a study of T cells in Graves' hyperthyroidism and ophthalmopathy (dated by TCRdb to between 2018 and 2021). Libraries were built with multiplex PCR. The run used an Illumina HiSeq 2000. TCR beta CDR3 regions were amplified from RNA transcripts. A first-round RT-PCR of the TCR CDR3 used the HTBI primer set with the Qiagen OneStep RT-PCR kit. TCRdb cleaned the public reads at Q25 with fastp, built clones with MiXCR and kept in-frame beta chains. Each CDR3 protein appears once, grouped with its most common genes and DNA. The sample data list more than 350,000 distinct CDR3 sequences, and approximately 17% of these were observed just once. Clones ranked in the top ten supply roughly a third of the sample. Source material: blood. The receptors originated from a woman in her 30s with Graves' hyperthyroidism that later progressed to Graves' ophthalmopathy.

In its sample, this clonotype was seen a few times. The rearrangement joins TRBV11-3 to TRBJ2-1, with 9 nucleotides matching TRBD2. This CDR3 spans 14 amino acids. Per the germline V gene, CDR1 is SGHNT and CDR2 is YENEEA. Unmatched junction bases numbered 7, after V lost 5 bases and J lost 8 bases. In nucleotides, the CDR3 is TGTGCCAGCAGCCCAATTAGCGGGAGCGATGAGCAGTTCTTC. Amino acids: CASSPISGSDEQFF.

This clonotype was recorded a few times. The chain uses TRBV5-5 and TRBJ2-5, with 10 positions matching TRBD1. Germline values: CDR1 SGHKS, CDR2 YYEKEE (reference sequence). This CDR3 region has 18 residues. The J segment lost 0 bases and the V segment lost 0 bases, leaving 8 bases of the junction unmatched. The CDR3 loop reads CASSLAFWDRGHQETQYF. The CDR3 DNA is TGTGCCAGCAGCTTGGCCTTCTGGGACAGGGGACACCAAGAGACCCAGTACTTC.

This chain uses TRBV7-9 with TRBJ2-2, with D perhaps TRBD1 or TRBD2 (6 bases each). This CDR3 spans 17 amino acids. V was pared by 7 bases and J by 4 bases, with 22 bases between. Germline V gives CDR1 SEHNR, CDR2 FQNEAQ (reference sequence). The CDR3 loop reads CASTPRSRGELTGELFF. CDR3 sequence (DNA): TGTGCCAGCACCCCGCGGAGTAGGGGGGAACTCACCGGGGAGCTGTTTTTT.

In this sample, this clonotype turned up many times. The CDR3 region is CASSLSQGYMNTEAFF. As DNA, the CDR3 is TGTGCCAGCAGTTTATCTCAGGGGTACATGAACACTGAAGCTTTCTTT. The J gene is TRBJ1-1, the V gene TRBV27, with D possibly matching TRBD1 (6 bases). CDR1 and CDR2 (germline): MNHEY, SMNVEV (reference sequence). V gave up 0 bases and J gave up 0 bases, with 11 bases separating them. This CDR3 contains 16 residues.